Detailed here is one T cell receptor beta chain. This record comes from a study of OX40 agonist ivuxolimab in advanced cancers. Sequenced by immunoSEQ multiplex PCR; TCRdb stores in-frame clones only, minus some. The table shows 95,000 to 110,000 clones, with 91% occurring only once. The sample in question was CD4+ or CD8+ T cells sorted from blood, obtained in a trial of the OX40 agonist ivuxolimab. The TCR sequence derives from an adult with an advanced solid tumor such as melanoma, head and neck, liver or kidney cancer.

CDR3 sequence: CASSGESMRTGPYNEQFF. Written as DNA, the CDR3 is TGTGCCAGCAGTGGAGAGTCGATGCGGACCGGCCCCTACAATGAGCAGTTCTTC. V gene TRBV6-1 combines with J gene TRBJ2-1; D remains ambiguous. The germline V gene encodes CDR1 MNHNS and CDR2 SASEGT. V dropped 4 bases and J dropped 2 bases, with 21 bases sitting between them. This CDR3 has 18 residues.